The TCR beta chain under discussion was sequenced for a study of blood T cell repertoires in COVID-19. Overall study: Both acute and convalescent COVID-19 samples were obtained from the United States, Italy and Spain. In each case, the material was cDNA or gDNA derived from T cells, B-cell-depleted T cells, or PBMCs.

Germline V gives CDR1 SNHLY, CDR2 FYNNEI. V lost 6 bases to trimming and J lost 2 bases; unmatched junction nucleotides: 4. This CDR3 has 14 amino acids. Original processing methods: Estimated nucleated cell counts came from reference gene primer amplification. Profiling relied on immunoSEQ multiplex PCR, and the TCRdb table lists in-frame clones only, not all of them. D and trimming were read from the DNA, whereas the V and J calls and clone size are those reported in that table. The data contain 400,000 or so clones, approximately 86% of them singletons. With respect to this clone: The sample has other DNA sequences that encode this CDR3 too.

This receptor was obtained from a human donor in a cohort sampled during active COVID-19. The chain joins TRBV2 to TRBJ1-2; 9 positions agree with TRBD1. The material sequenced was peripheral blood. CDR3 sequence reads: CASSRTGENYGYTF. The CDR3 nucleotides are TGTGCCAGCAGCCGGACAGGGGAGAACTATGGCTACACCTTC.